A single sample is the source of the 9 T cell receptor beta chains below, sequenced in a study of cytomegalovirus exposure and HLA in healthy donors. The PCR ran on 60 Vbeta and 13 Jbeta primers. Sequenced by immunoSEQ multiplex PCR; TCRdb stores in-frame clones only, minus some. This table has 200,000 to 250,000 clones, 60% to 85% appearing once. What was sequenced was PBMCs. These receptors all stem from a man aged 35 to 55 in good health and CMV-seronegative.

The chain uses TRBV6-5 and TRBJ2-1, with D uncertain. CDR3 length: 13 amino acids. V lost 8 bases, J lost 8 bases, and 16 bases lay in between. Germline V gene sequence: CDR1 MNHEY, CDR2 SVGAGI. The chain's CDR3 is CASSALTRDEQFF. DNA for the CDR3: TGTGCCAGCTCTGCCCTCACTCGCGATGAGCAGTTCTTC.

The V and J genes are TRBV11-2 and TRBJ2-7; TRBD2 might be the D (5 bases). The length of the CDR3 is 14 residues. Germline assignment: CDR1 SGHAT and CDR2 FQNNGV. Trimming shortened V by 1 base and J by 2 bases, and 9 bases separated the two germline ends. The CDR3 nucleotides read TGTGCCAGCAGCTTAGGCGGGCTTGCCTACGAGCAGTACTTC. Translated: CASSLGGLAYEQYF. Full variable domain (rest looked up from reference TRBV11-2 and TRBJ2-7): EAGVAQSPRYKIIEKRQSVAFWCNPISGHATLYWYQQILGQGPKLLIQFQNNGVVDDSQLPKDRFSAERLKGVDSTLKIQPAKLEDSAVYLCASSLGGLAYEQYFGPGTRLTVT.

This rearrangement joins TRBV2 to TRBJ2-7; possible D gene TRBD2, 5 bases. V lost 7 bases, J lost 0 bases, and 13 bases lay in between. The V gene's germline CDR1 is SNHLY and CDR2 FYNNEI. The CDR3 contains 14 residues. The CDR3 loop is CASIRDFSSYEQYF. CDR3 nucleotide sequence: TGTGCCAGCATTCGGGATTTTAGCTCCTACGAGCAGTACTTC.

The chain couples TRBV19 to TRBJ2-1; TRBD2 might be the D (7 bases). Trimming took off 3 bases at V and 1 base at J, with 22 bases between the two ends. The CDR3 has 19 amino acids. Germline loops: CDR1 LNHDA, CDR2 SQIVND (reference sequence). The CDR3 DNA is TGTGCCAGTAGTATTATCGGTAAAGGGGGGGGTGGGTCCTACAATGAGCAGTTCTTC. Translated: CASSIIGKGGGGSYNEQFF.

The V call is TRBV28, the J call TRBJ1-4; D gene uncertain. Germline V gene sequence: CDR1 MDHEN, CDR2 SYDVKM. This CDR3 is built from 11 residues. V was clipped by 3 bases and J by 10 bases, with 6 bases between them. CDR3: CASSLSGKLFF. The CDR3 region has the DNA TGTGCCAGCAGTTTGAGTGGAAAACTGTTTTTT. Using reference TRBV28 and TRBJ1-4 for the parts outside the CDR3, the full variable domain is DVKVTQSSRYLVKRTGEKVFLECVQDMDHENMFWYRQDPGLGLRLIYFSYDVKMKEKGDIPEGYSVSREKKERFSLILESASTNQTSMYLCASSLSGKLFFGSGTQLSVL.

The CDR3, as DNA: TGCAGCGCCTTATCGACAGTCCCCTCACCCTACGAGCAGTACTTC. This codes for CSALSTVPSPYEQYF. The rearrangement links TRBV29-1 to TRBJ2-5; perhaps TRBD1 as D (5 bases). The J call may be wrong; the DNA end is better matched by TRBJ2-7. Germline assignment: CDR1 SQVTM and CDR2 ANQGSEA. The CDR3 covers 15 residues.

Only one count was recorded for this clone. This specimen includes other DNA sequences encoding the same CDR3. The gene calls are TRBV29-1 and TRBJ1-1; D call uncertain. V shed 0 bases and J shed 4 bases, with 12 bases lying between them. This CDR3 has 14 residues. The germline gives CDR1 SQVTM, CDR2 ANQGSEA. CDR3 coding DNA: TGCAGCGTTGAAGATGGGCGGGGTAGCACTGAAGCTTTCTTT. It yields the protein CSVEDGRGSTEAFF.

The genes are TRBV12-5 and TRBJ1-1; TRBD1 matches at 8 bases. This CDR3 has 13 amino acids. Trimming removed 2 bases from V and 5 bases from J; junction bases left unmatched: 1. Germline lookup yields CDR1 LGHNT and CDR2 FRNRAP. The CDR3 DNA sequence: TGTGCTAGTGGTTTGTACAGGGGGACTGAAGCTTTCTTT. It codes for CASGLYRGTEAFF. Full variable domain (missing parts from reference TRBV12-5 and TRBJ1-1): DARVTQTPRHKVTEMGQEVTMRCQPILGHNTVFWYRQTMMQGLELLAYFRNRAPLDDSGMPKDRFSAEMPDATLATLKIQPSEPRDSAVYFCASGLYRGTEAFFGQGTRLTVV.

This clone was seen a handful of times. CDR3 protein: CASRRGETQYF. CDR3 bases: TGCGCCAGTAGGCGGGGAGAGACCCAGTACTTC. This sequence joins TRBV5-1 and TRBJ2-5; a weak D match, TRBD2 (6 bases). V was clipped by 8 bases and J by 4 bases, with 9 bases between them. CDR1 is SGHRS and CDR2 is YFSETQ in the germline V gene. CDR3 length: 11 amino acids. The full variable domain, its missing parts supplied by reference TRBV5-1 and TRBJ2-5, is KAGVTQTPRYLIKTRGQQVTLSCSPISGHRSVSWYQQTPGQGLQFLFEYFSETQRNKGNFPGRFSGRQFSNSRSEMNVSTLELGDSALYLCASRRGETQYFGPGTRLLVL.